Listed here are 31 T cell receptor beta chains from one sample, sequenced in a study of T cell changes during pregnancy in multiple sclerosis. The table came from immunoSEQ multiplex PCR; TCRdb's copy has only in-frame clones and leaves some out. The data show roughly 52,000 clones, roughly 92% seen once. Material: CD8+ T cells from peripheral blood mononuclear cells, obtained before pregnancy. These receptors came from a female donor with multiple sclerosis, enrolled in a pregnancy study.

This chain links TRBV11-2 with TRBJ1-2; maybe TRBD1 (5 bases). V lost 0 bases and J lost 2, with 16 bases in between. This CDR3 has 17 residues. CDR1 and CDR2 from the germline V gene are SGHAT and FQNNGV. CDR3 in DNA: TGTGCCAGCAGCTTAGATCGGCAGGGCGGAGAGAACTATGGCTACACCTTC. This gives the protein CASSLDRQGGENYGYTF.

This clone was picked up one time. The rearrangement links TRBV30 to TRBJ2-7; maybe TRBD2 (5 bases). This CDR3 contains 12 residues. Germline values: CDR1 GTSNPN, CDR2 SVGIG (reference sequence). Trimming took 5 bases from V and 0 from J, leaving 8 bases between them. The CDR3 spells CAWSGDSYEQYF. In DNA form, the CDR3 reads TGTGCCTGGTCCGGGGACTCCTACGAGCAGTACTTC.

The genes are TRBV28 and TRBJ1-5, with TRBD1 matching 7 bases. Germline V lookup: CDR1 MDHEN, CDR2 SYDVKM. This CDR3 comprises 16 residues. Trimming cost V 6 bases and J 4 bases; bases outside gene matches: 12. DNA of the CDR3: TGTGCCAGCAGCCCTGACAGGGTTGGCGGGAATCAGCCCCAGCATTTT. Translating gives CASSPDRVGGNQPQHF.

The rearrangement uses TRBV5-6 and TRBJ2-7; TRBD1 matches 8 bases. The CDR3 loop spans 14 amino acids. Germline CDR1 reads SGHDT; CDR2 reads YYEEEE. The ends lost 4 bases at V and 5 bases at J; junction bases unmatched: 8. The CDR3 DNA is TGTGCCAGCAGCCTAATCGGACAGGGAGACGAGCAGTACTTC. Its protein product is CASSLIGQGDEQYF.

This sequence joins TRBV27 and TRBJ2-2, with 9 positions matching TRBD2. Germline lookup yields CDR1 MNHEY and CDR2 SMNVEV (reference sequence). Unmatched junction bases numbered 12, after V lost 4 bases and J lost 0 bases. The CDR3 is made up of 19 amino acids. The DNA for the CDR3 is TGTGCCAGCAGTTCCTTCCTAGCGGGGAAGCCCGCGAACACCGGGGAGCTGTTTTTT. This translates into CASSSFLAGKPANTGELFF.

V and J are TRBV30 and TRBJ1-3; no firm D call. This CDR3 contains 15 residues. The germline V gene encodes CDR1 GTSNPN and CDR2 SVGIG (reference sequence). V lost 0 bases, J lost 1 base, and 10 bases lay in between. CDR3 DNA: TGTGCCTGGAGTGTTGACTTAACGTCTGGAAACACCATATATTTT. Protein product: CAWSVDLTSGNTIYF.

This chain links TRBV27 with TRBJ1-4; perhaps TRBD1 as D (5 bases). Germline values: CDR1 MNHEY, CDR2 SMNVEV (reference sequence). Between the trimmed V and J ends, which lost 6 bases and 8 bases, there was a span of 10 bases. This CDR3 contains 12 residues. Here the CDR3 reads CASRGHGEKLFF. The CDR3 nucleotides are TGTGCCAGCAGAGGACATGGCGAAAAACTGTTTTTT.

The chain combines TRBV5-5 with TRBJ2-3; 8 bases fit TRBD2. The CDR3 is 15 residues long. Germline CDR1 and CDR2: SGHKS and YYEKEE (reference sequence). V lost 0 bases, J lost 0 bases, and 0 bases stayed unmatched. The CDR3 DNA follows: TGTGCCAGCAGCTTGGCTAGCGGGAGCACAGATACGCAGTATTTT. This codes for CASSLASGSTDTQYF.

The CDR3 DNA sequence: TGTGCCAGCAGTTTAGGGTCTAGCGACAATGAGCAGTTCTTC. Protein: CASSLGSSDNEQFF. The rearrangement joins TRBV27 to TRBJ2-1, with a weak D call TRBD2 (6 bases). Per the germline V gene, CDR1 is MNHEY and CDR2 is SMNVEV (reference sequence). Trimming left V 2 bases short and J 5 bases short, with 10 bases between. CDR3 length: 14 amino acids.

The chain has TRBV6-5 and TRBJ2-7; D might be TRBD1 (6 bases). V lost 4 bases to trimming and J lost 2 bases, with 12 bases between them. CDR1 is MNHEY, CDR2 SVGAGI, per germline. This CDR3 contains 14 residues. The CDR3 DNA reads TGTGCCAGCAGTTTGCAGGGGATACCCTACGAGCAGTACTTC. It encodes CASSLQGIPYEQYF.

This clone was seen a single time. The chain recombines TRBV7-9 with TRBJ2-7; TRBD1 might be the D (6 bases). Deletions cut 4 bases from V and 3 bases from J, with 16 bases between. The CDR3 spans 15 residues. The germline gives CDR1 SEHNR, CDR2 FQNEAQ (reference sequence). This CDR3 is CASSSVTGLIYEQYF. The CDR3 region has the DNA TGTGCCAGCAGCTCGGTTACAGGGCTAATCTACGAGCAGTACTTC.

The chain links TRBV7-9 to TRBJ2-1; D is perhaps TRBD2 (5 bases). Germline V gives CDR1 SEHNR, CDR2 FQNEAQ (reference sequence). V gave up 2 bases and J gave up 5 bases, with 10 bases separating them. The CDR3 has 14 residues. This CDR3 reads CASSLLDGNNEQFF. The CDR3 DNA follows: TGTGCCAGCAGCTTATTAGACGGGAACAATGAGCAGTTCTTC.

V and J are TRBV27 and TRBJ2-7, with a tentative D call TRBD1 (5 bases). The V end lost 4 bases, the J end lost 2 bases, and 18 bases lay between the germline ends. The germline V gene has CDR1 MNHEY and CDR2 SMNVEV (reference sequence). The CDR3 has 16 amino acids. Here the CDR3 reads CASSYSAGRAAYEQYF. The CDR3 DNA follows: TGTGCCAGCAGTTACAGCGCAGGGCGCGCTGCCTACGAGCAGTACTTC.

The chain is built from TRBV9 and TRBJ2-4, with 10 bases aligning to TRBD2. After removal of 4 bases from V and 1 base from J, the junction contained 2 bases not matched to a gene. Germline assignment: CDR1 SGDLS and CDR2 YYNGEE. The CDR3 spans 15 residues. Here the CDR3 reads CASSPGLAAKNIQYF. The CDR3 coding sequence is TGTGCCAGCAGCCCGGGACTAGCGGCCAAAAACATTCAGTACTTC.

This clone was detected a few times. The rearrangement joins TRBV27 to TRBJ2-3, with TRBD2 identical over 12 bases. CDR1 MNHEY and CDR2 SMNVEV come from the germline V gene (reference sequence). J lost 6 bases, V lost 2 bases, and 6 bases had no gene match. CDR3 length: 16 residues. The DNA for the CDR3 is TGTGCCAGCAGTTTAGGACTAGCGGGATTTCAGGATACGCAGTATTTT. This codes for CASSLGLAGFQDTQYF.

Only a few counts were recorded for this clone. The CDR3 loop is CASSPSGQGVVEQFF. CDR3 bases: TGCGCCAGCAGCCCTTCGGGACAGGGGGTAGTTGAGCAGTTCTTC. The J gene is TRBJ2-1, the V gene TRBV4-1; 11 nucleotides agree with TRBD1. This CDR3 has 15 amino acids. The ends lost 4 bases at V and 9 bases at J; junction bases unmatched: 8. Germline lookup yields CDR1 MGHRA and CDR2 YSYEKL.

This clone came up a few times. CDR3 residues: CSVEGTGNQPQHF. Written as DNA, the CDR3 is TGCAGCGTTGAAGGAACAGGGAATCAGCCCCAGCATTTT. The chain couples TRBV29-1 to TRBJ1-5; D may be TRBD1 (6 bases). The germline V and J ends were trimmed by 1 base and 4 bases, with 8 bases remaining between them. The CDR3 runs 13 residues. CDR1 is SQVTM and CDR2 is ANQGSEA in the germline V gene. Full variable domain (rest looked up from reference TRBV29-1 and TRBJ1-5): SAVISQKPSRDICQRGTSLTIQCQVDSQVTMMFWYRQQPGQSLTLIATANQGSEATYESGFVIDKFPISRPNLTFSTLTVSNMSPEDSSIYLCSVEGTGNQPQHFGDGTRLSIL.

The chain carries TRBV19 and TRBJ2-7; 9 positions agree with TRBD1. The junction had 4 bases not matched to a gene; V was cut back by 5 bases and J by 2 bases. The CDR3 contains 14 residues. CDR1 and CDR2 (germline): LNHDA, SQIVND (reference sequence). CDR3 sequence reads: CASSLGTGTYEQYF. The CDR3 region has the DNA TGTGCCAGTAGTCTCGGGACAGGGACCTACGAGCAGTACTTC.

The chain carries TRBV27 and TRBJ2-3; D possibly corresponds to TRBD2 (5 bases). Germline V gene data show CDR1 as MNHEY and CDR2 as SMNVEV (reference sequence). Trimming pared 2 bases from V and 5 bases from J, leaving 14 bases between. This CDR3 is built from 15 residues. The CDR3 here is CASSLEGLSGDTQYF. DNA for the CDR3: TGTGCCAGCAGTTTAGAGGGCCTGTCAGGAGATACGCAGTATTTT.

The chain joins TRBV7-6 to TRBJ1-1; 7 bases fit TRBD1. The germline V gene has CDR1 SGHVS and CDR2 FNYEAQ. Trimming took 5 bases from V and 8 from J; bases not matched to a gene: 8. This CDR3 is 13 amino acids long. The CDR3 sequence: CASSRSPDREAFF. CDR3 nucleotides: TGTGCCAGCAGCAGAAGTCCGGACAGGGAAGCTTTCTTT.

The chain joins TRBV7-6 to TRBJ2-1; 12 bases match TRBD2. Per germline, CDR1 SGHVS and CDR2 FNYEAQ. This CDR3 is 16 amino acids long. Germline trimming cut 5 bases from V and 4 bases from J; bases unmatched to any gene: 6. CDR3 coding DNA: TGTGCCAGCAGCCTCTACGGGACTAGCGGGTACAATGAGCAGTTCTTC. Residues: CASSLYGTSGYNEQFF. The complete variable domain, with remaining parts taken from reference TRBV7-6 and TRBJ2-1, reads GAGVSQSPRYKVTKRGQDVALRCDPISGHVSLYWYRQALGQGPEFLTYFNYEAQQDKSGLPNDRFSAERPEGSISTLTIQRTEQRDSAMYRCASSLYGTSGYNEQFFGPGTRLTVL.

In this sample, this clone turned up a few times. V and J are TRBV29-1 and TRBJ1-1, with 8 bases identical to TRBD1. V gave up 5 bases and J gave up 0 bases; unmatched junction bases: 5. The CDR3 totals 14 residues. Germline V gene sequence: CDR1 SQVTM, CDR2 ANQGSEA. Here the CDR3 DNA reads TGCAGCGTTCGGGGGACAGGTATGAACACTGAAGCTTTCTTT. This encodes CSVRGTGMNTEAFF.

The chain recombines TRBV15 with TRBJ2-5; a weak D match, TRBD1 (6 bases). Looked up from germline, CDR1 is LNHNV and CDR2 is YYDKDF (reference sequence). The V end was cut by 0 bases, the J end by 4 bases, with 18 bases between. The CDR3 length is 17 residues. CDR3 in DNA: TGTGCCACCAGCAGAGATGGCCAGGGGCGAGGGGCAGAGACCCAGTACTTC. As protein: CATSRDGQGRGAETQYF. The full variable domain, completed using reference TRBV15 and TRBJ2-5, is DAMVIQNPRYQVTQFGKPVTLSCSQTLNHNVMYWYQQKSSQAPKLLFHYYDKDFNNEADTPDNFQSRRPNTSFCFLDIRSPGLGDTAMYLCATSRDGQGRGAETQYFGPGTRLLVL.

J is TRBJ2-5 and V is TRBV7-8; D possibly corresponds to TRBD2 (5 bases). This CDR3 spans 16 amino acids. CDR1 and CDR2 (germline): SGHVS, FQNEAQ. V gave up 2 bases and J gave up 1 base, with 14 bases separating them. CDR3 sequence reads: CASSLRLRLAQETQYF. CDR3 sequence (DNA): TGTGCCAGCAGCTTAAGACTTCGGCTAGCCCAAGAGACCCAGTACTTC.

CDR3 loop: CASRPSSGSPTDTQYF. CDR3 DNA: TGTGCCAGTAGACCCTCTAGCGGGAGCCCCACAGATACGCAGTATTTT. The chain links TRBV19 to TRBJ2-3; 10 bases map to TRBD2. With 6 bases clipped from V and 2 bases from J, the junction kept 8 bases outside the gene matches. Germline-derived CDR1 and CDR2 are LNHDA and SQIVND (reference sequence). This CDR3 has 16 amino acids.

The chain joins TRBV27 to TRBJ2-1; TRBD1 is a possible D gene (5 bases). The V gene lost 6 bases and the J gene lost 4 bases, with 19 bases spanning the gap. This CDR3 is built from 16 residues. Per the germline V gene, CDR1 is MNHEY and CDR2 is SMNVEV (reference sequence). CDR3 loop: CASRSPQGTTYNEQFF. For the CDR3, the DNA is TGTGCCAGCAGATCTCCTCAGGGCACGACTTACAATGAGCAGTTCTTC.

V and J are TRBV10-2 and TRBJ2-1, with D possibly matching TRBD1 (6 bases). The length of the CDR3 is 15 residues. The germline V gene has CDR1 WSHSY and CDR2 SAAADI. V lost 6 bases, J lost 8 bases, and 20 bases lay in between. In nucleotides, the CDR3 is TGCGCCAGCAGGTCGACAGGTACCCTAGTGGATGAGCAGTTCTTC. Translation: CASRSTGTLVDEQFF.

The CDR3 DNA reads TGTGCCAGTAGTATCTCGACAGGACTCTATGGCTACACCTTC. Protein: CASSISTGLYGYTF. This rearrangement joins TRBV19 to TRBJ1-2, with D possibly being TRBD1 (6 bases). The CDR3 has 14 amino acids. V lost 3 bases, J lost 4 bases, and 12 bases lay in between. Per the germline V gene, CDR1 is LNHDA and CDR2 is SQIVND (reference sequence).

The J gene is TRBJ2-7, the V gene TRBV4-1; tentative D call: TRBD2 (6 bases). The germline CDR1 and CDR2 sequences are MGHRA and YSYEKL. This CDR3 contains 13 residues. Trimming removed 4 bases from V and 3 bases from J, with 10 bases in between. The CDR3 loop is CASSLGEDYEQYF. CDR3 nucleotide sequence: TGCGCCAGCAGCCTCGGGGAGGACTACGAGCAGTACTTC.

The V call is TRBV5-4, the J call TRBJ2-7; 11 positions agree with TRBD1. Germline V lookup: CDR1 SGHNT, CDR2 YYREEE (reference sequence). V trimming: 3 bases; J trimming: 4 bases; junction bases outside the gene matches: 3. CDR3 length: 14 amino acids. This CDR3 is CASSYGQGAYEQYF. The CDR3 DNA reads as TGTGCCAGCAGCTATGGACAGGGGGCGTACGAGCAGTACTTC.

The DNA for the CDR3 is TGTGCCAGCAGCCCCCCCCCGACAGGGCTTTTCTACGAGCAGTACTTC. It encodes CASSPPPTGLFYEQYF. The chain uses TRBV16 and TRBJ2-7; 7 bases map to TRBD1. Germline trimming cut 4 bases from V and 3 bases from J; bases unmatched to any gene: 12. The CDR3 sequence is 16 residues long. In germline, CDR1 is KGHSY, CDR2 FQNENV.